This T cell receptor (beta chain) was observed in a study of human T cells and chemical hapten exposure. Described time point: patch test 3, about 24 weeks after DPC sensitization. Treatment given: therapeutic diphenylcyclopropenone sensitization with weekly scalp DPC. The V segment lost 2 bases and the J segment 9 bases; nucleotides outside the gene matches: 6. There are 14 residues in the CDR3. The germline gives CDR1 SGHTA, CDR2 FQGNSA. TCRdb recomputed calls from the RACE reads with MiXCR, one row per CDR3 protein. This sample has about 82,000 distinct CDR3 sequences, with 10% to 15% found just once. This clonotype was observed a handful of times.

V and J are TRBV7-2 and TRBJ2-1, with 8 bases lining up with TRBD2. The sequence came from a woman between 45 and 60 years old with alopecia areata. Some clones in this sample may be carry-over from other donors' samples. Sequences were derived from whole blood, sampled in connection with sensitization to the hapten diphenylcyclopropenone (DPC). The CDR3 DNA reads TGTGCCAGCAGCTTAACGGGAGGGCCGGTTGAGCAGTTCTTC. Translated, it gives CASSLTGGPVEQFF.